One sample yielded the 17 T cell receptor beta chains listed below, sequenced in a study of T-cell reconstitution after alpha-beta-depleted transplantation in children. Library preparation (for TCRbeta) was performed with unique molecular identifiers. A single record per CDR3 protein comes from TCRdb applying MiXCR to the PCR reads. The sample gives 200,000 to 300,000 distinct CDR3 sequences, around 11% of which show up once; roughly 2.6% is in the top ten. Specimen: PBMCs from the stem cell graft donor, collected from the stem cell graft. All receptors derive from a human donor who donated a stem cell graft to a child with acute lymphoblastic leukemia.

Concerning this clonotype: This could be a read error, since a much larger clone is one nucleotide away. The chain has TRBV20-1 and TRBJ2-7; D is undetermined. The CDR3 length is 12 residues. Germline V gene lookup returns CDR1 DFQATT and CDR2 SNEGSKA (reference sequence). CDR3 sequence reads: CTARAASYEQYF. CDR3 DNA sequence: TGCACTGCCCGGGCGGCGTCCTACGAGCAGTACTTC.

This clonotype was detected ten times or more. The chain couples TRBV7-9 to TRBJ1-1; D uncertain. Looked up from germline, CDR1 is SEHNR and CDR2 is FQNEAQ (reference sequence). The CDR3 runs to 10 residues. Trimming took 9 bases from V and 6 from J, leaving 8 bases between them. The CDR3 DNA reads as TGTGCCAGTGGGAGTGCTGAAGCTTTCTTT. Its translation is CASGSAEAFF.

About this clonotype itself: A much larger clone sits a single nucleotide away, making a read error possible. The chain has TRBV10-3 and TRBJ2-2, with D perhaps matching TRBD1 (6 bases). V shed 8 bases and J shed 1 base, with 11 bases lying between them. Germline V gene lookup returns CDR1 ENHRY and CDR2 SYGVKD. This CDR3 comprises 14 residues. This chain's CDR3 is CAILGHLNTGELFF. The CDR3 DNA is TGTGCCATCCTGGGACACTTGAACACCGGGGAGCTGTTTTTT.

The chain couples TRBV3-1 to TRBJ1-3; D possibly corresponds to TRBD1 (6 bases). The CDR3 length is 14 residues. V was clipped by 6 bases and J by 2 bases, with 11 bases between them. Per germline, CDR1 LGHDT and CDR2 YNNKEL (reference sequence). CDR3 region: CASSLGAAGNTIYF. Here the CDR3 DNA reads TGTGCCAGCAGTCTGGGGGCGGCTGGAAACACCATATATTTT. The full variable domain, rest sourced from reference TRBV3-1 and TRBJ1-3, is DTAVSQTPKYLVTQMGNDKSIKCEQNLGHDTMYWYKQDSKKFLKIMFSYNNKELIINETVPNRFSPKSPDKAHLNLHINSLELGDSAVYFCASSLGAAGNTIYFGEGSWLTVV.

The table lists this clonotype with many counts. The chain carries TRBV10-3 and TRBJ1-5, with 7 bases that match TRBD1. This CDR3 spans 14 amino acids. The germline V gene encodes CDR1 ENHRY and CDR2 SYGVKD. J was trimmed by 4 bases and V by 3 bases; bases with no gene match: 3. The CDR3 spells CAISDGRGNQPQHF. CDR3 nucleotide sequence: TGTGCCATCAGTGACGGCAGGGGGAATCAGCCCCAGCATTTT.

This clonotype was observed at least ten times. The chain links TRBV9 to TRBJ2-3; TRBD2 aligns across 15 bases. Per the germline V gene, CDR1 is SGDLS and CDR2 is YYNGEE. The CDR3 is 16 amino acids. The trim removed 3 bases at V and 4 bases at J, leaving 3 bases unmatched. The CDR3 DNA follows: TGTGCCAGCAGCGCCGGACTAGCGGGAGGGTCAGATACGCAGTATTTT. Translation gives CASSAGLAGGSDTQYF. The full variable domain, completed using reference TRBV9 and TRBJ2-3, is DSGVTQTPKHLITATGQRVTLRCSPRSGDLSVYWYQQSLDQGLQFLIQYYNGEERAKGNILERFSAQQFPDLHSELNLSSLELGDSALYFCASSAGLAGGSDTQYFGPGTRLTVL.

The chain uses TRBV6-6 and TRBJ2-7; no clear D gene. V lost 3 bases to trimming and J lost 2 bases, with 8 bases between them. Per the germline V gene, CDR1 is MNHNY and CDR2 is SVGAGI (reference sequence). The CDR3 spans 13 residues. The CDR3: CASSYEVAYEQYF. CDR3 sequence (DNA): TGTGCCAGCAGTTATGAAGTGGCCTACGAGCAGTACTTC.

This rearrangement joins TRBV19 to TRBJ1-1; the D gene is possibly TRBD1 (6 bases). This CDR3 spans 13 amino acids. Germline loops: CDR1 LNHDA, CDR2 SQIVND (reference sequence). The ends were cut back, 7 bases at V and 1 base at J, with 10 bases in the middle. CDR3 residues: CASNPQGNTEAFF. The CDR3 DNA follows: TGTGCCAGTAACCCACAGGGGAACACTGAAGCTTTCTTT.

This clonotype was counted at least ten times. This chain uses TRBV5-1 with TRBJ2-7, with D perhaps TRBD1 or TRBD2 (5 bases each). The CDR3 covers 16 residues. Trimming took off 5 bases at V and 1 base at J, with 19 bases between the two ends. Germline V gene lookup returns CDR1 SGHRS and CDR2 YFSETQ. This CDR3 reads CASSPVRGYPSYEQYF. In DNA, the CDR3 is TGCGCCAGCAGTCCAGTGAGGGGCTACCCGTCCTACGAGCAGTACTTC.

This clonotype appeared many times. The chain joins TRBV14 to TRBJ2-3; no clear D. CDR1 and CDR2 from the germline V gene are SGHDN and FVKESK. Trimming shortened V by 1 base and J by 1 base, and 9 bases separated the two germline ends. The CDR3 consists of 15 residues. The CDR3 sequence: CASSQGSFRTDTQYF. CDR3 coding DNA: TGTGCCAGCAGCCAAGGGAGTTTTCGCACAGATACGCAGTATTTT.

The J gene is TRBJ1-2, the V gene TRBV5-6; D possibly corresponds to TRBD1 (5 bases). V was cut by 2 bases and J by 2 bases, with 13 bases left in between. There are 15 residues in the CDR3. In germline, CDR1 is SGHDT, CDR2 YYEEEE. The CDR3 loop is CASSFGPQGNYGYTF. CDR3 nucleotides: TGTGCCAGCAGCTTTGGACCCCAGGGCAACTATGGCTACACCTTC. Supplemented by reference TRBV5-6 and TRBJ1-2, the full variable domain reads DAGVTQSPTHLIKTRGQQVTLRCSPKSGHDTVSWYQQALGQGPQFIFQYYEEEERQRGNFPDRFSGHQFPNYSSELNVNALLLGDSALYLCASSFGPQGNYGYTFGSGTRLTVV.

In its sample, this clonotype was seen many times. V usage is TRBV20-1 and J usage is TRBJ2-7, with a possible D match to TRBD2 (7 bases). CDR1 is DFQATT, CDR2 SNEGSKA, per germline (reference sequence). V lost 6 bases, J lost 3 bases, and 12 bases lay in between. The CDR3 is 12 amino acids. CDR3 in DNA: TGCAGTGCCCAGGGGAGGGACTACGAGCAGTACTTC. Protein: CSAQGRDYEQYF.

In regard to this clonotype: This may stem from a read error, because a much larger clone lies one nucleotide away. Here the CDR3 omits its conserved ending phenylalanine or tryptophan, so a read error is the likely source. This chain uses TRBV6-2 or TRBV6-3 with TRBJ2-7; 7 positions agree with TRBD1. J was trimmed by 0 bases and V by 6 bases; bases with no gene match: 8. Per germline, CDR1 MNHEY and CDR2 SVGEGT. This CDR3 comprises 15 residues. This chain's CDR3 is CASRQGQQFSYEQYL. Here the CDR3 DNA reads TGTGCCAGCAGACAGGGACAGCAATTCTCCTACGAGCAGTACTTG.

This clonotype was seen at least ten times. The chain recombines TRBV12-3 or TRBV12-4 with TRBJ1-1; D perhaps matches TRBD1 (5 bases). V shed 3 bases and J shed 11 bases, with 16 bases lying between them. CDR3 length equals 13 residues. This CDR3 reads CASSFARASGAFF. The DNA of the CDR3 is TGTGCCAGCAGTTTCGCCAGGGCGAGCGGGGCTTTCTTT.

The genes are TRBV4-3 and TRBJ2-1; possibly TRBD2 for D (6 bases). V was pared by 0 bases and J by 6 bases, with 15 bases between. The germline gives CDR1 LGHNA, CDR2 YSLEER. This CDR3 spans 16 amino acids. CDR3 nucleotide sequence: TGCGCCAGCAGCCAAGAGGCTGGACTACCGAGCAATGAGCAGTTCTTC. It encodes CASSQEAGLPSNEQFF.

This clonotype was observed a few times. This sequence joins TRBV5-1 and TRBJ1-1, with D possibly matching TRBD1 (6 bases). The CDR3 extends over 14 amino acids. V was clipped by 4 bases and J by 1 base, with 11 bases between them. Germline V gene sequence: CDR1 SGHRS, CDR2 YFSETQ. The chain's CDR3 is CASSPRGANTEAFF. CDR3 coding DNA: TGCGCCAGCAGCCCGCGGGGGGCGAACACTGAAGCTTTCTTT.

There are many counts of this clonotype. The chain combines TRBV6-2 or TRBV6-3 with TRBJ2-5, with 11 bases identical to TRBD2. The CDR3 runs to 14 residues. Germline V gene sequence: CDR1 MNHEY, CDR2 SVGEGT. V lost 2 bases to trimming and J lost 4 bases; unmatched junction nucleotides: 0. The CDR3: CASSYTSGRETQYF. DNA for the CDR3: TGTGCCAGCAGTTACACTAGCGGGAGAGAGACCCAGTACTTC.